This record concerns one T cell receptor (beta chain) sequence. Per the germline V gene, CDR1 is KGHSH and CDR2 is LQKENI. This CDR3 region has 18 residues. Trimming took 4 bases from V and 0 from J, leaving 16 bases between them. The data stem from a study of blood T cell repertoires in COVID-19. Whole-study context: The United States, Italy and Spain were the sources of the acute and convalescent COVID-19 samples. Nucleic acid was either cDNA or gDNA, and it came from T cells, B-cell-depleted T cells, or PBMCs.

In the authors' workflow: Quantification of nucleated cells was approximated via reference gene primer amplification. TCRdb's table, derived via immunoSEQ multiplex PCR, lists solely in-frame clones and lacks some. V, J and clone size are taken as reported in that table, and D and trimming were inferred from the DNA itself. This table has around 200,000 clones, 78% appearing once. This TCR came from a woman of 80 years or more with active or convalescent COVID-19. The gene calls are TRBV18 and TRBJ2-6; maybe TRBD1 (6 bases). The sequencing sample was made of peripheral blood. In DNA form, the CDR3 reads TGTGCCAGCTCACTTCCGGGACAATTTGTCTCTGGGGCCAACGTCCTGACTTTC. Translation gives CASSLPGQFVSGANVLTF.